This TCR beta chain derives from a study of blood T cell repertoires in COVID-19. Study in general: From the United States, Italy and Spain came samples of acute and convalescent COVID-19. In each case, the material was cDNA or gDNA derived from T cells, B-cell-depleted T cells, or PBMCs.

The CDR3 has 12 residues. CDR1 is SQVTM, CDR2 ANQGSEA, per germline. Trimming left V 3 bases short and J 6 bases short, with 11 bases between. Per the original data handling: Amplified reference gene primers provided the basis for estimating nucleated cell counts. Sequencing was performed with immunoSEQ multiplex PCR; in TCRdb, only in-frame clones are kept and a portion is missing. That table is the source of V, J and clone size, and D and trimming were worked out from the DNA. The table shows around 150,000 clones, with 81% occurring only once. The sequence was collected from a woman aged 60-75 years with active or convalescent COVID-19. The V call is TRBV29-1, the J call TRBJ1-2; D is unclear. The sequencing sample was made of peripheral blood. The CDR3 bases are TGCAGCGTTGAGGAGTCCGGAGATGGCTACACCTTC. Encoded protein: CSVEESGDGYTF.